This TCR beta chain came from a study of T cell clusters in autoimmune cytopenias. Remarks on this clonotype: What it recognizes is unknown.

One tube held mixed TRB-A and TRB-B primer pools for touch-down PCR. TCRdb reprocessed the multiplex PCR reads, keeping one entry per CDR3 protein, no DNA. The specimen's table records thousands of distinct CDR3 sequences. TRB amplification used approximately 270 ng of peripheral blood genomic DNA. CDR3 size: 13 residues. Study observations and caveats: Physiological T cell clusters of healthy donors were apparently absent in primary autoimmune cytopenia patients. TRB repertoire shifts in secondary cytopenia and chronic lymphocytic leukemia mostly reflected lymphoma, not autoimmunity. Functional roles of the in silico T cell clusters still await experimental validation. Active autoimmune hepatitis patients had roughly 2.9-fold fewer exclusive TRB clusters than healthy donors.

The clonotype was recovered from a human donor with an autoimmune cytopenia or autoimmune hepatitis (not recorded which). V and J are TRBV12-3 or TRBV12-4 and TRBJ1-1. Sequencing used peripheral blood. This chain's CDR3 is CASSASWNTEAFF.